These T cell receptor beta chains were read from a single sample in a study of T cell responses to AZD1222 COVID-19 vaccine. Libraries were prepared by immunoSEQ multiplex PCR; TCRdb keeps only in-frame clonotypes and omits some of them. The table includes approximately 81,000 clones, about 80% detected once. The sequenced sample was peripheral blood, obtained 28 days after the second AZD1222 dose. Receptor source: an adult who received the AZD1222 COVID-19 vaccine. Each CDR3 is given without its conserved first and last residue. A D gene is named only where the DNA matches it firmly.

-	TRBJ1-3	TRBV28	ASSLGTGSGNTIY
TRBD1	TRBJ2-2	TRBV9	ASSARDRGTGELF
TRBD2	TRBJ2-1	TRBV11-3	ASSPRTSGRNEQF
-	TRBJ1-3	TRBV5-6	ASSLPPLSGNTIY
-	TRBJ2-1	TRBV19	ASSTIDWGNEQF
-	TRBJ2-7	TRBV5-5	ASTQDSFEQY
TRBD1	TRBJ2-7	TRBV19	ASSRGQESYEQY
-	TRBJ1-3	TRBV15	ATSRVFPPIY
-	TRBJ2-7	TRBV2	VSLGGDSYEQY
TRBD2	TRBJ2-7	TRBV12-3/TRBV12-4	ASRPSSGYEQY
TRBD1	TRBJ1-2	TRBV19	ASQQGLSNYGYT
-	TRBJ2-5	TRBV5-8	ASSSRRVTQY
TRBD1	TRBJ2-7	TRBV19	ASSAGTGGSYEQY
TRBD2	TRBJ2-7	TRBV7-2	ASSLWGGYEQY
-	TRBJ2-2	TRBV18	ASSRMELTDTGELF
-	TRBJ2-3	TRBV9	ASSVEVFADTQY
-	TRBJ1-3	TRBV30	AWFPGVYQGLNSGNTIY
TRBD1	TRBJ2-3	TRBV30	AWSVDTGVNTQY
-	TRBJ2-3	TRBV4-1	ASSQPGASTDTQY